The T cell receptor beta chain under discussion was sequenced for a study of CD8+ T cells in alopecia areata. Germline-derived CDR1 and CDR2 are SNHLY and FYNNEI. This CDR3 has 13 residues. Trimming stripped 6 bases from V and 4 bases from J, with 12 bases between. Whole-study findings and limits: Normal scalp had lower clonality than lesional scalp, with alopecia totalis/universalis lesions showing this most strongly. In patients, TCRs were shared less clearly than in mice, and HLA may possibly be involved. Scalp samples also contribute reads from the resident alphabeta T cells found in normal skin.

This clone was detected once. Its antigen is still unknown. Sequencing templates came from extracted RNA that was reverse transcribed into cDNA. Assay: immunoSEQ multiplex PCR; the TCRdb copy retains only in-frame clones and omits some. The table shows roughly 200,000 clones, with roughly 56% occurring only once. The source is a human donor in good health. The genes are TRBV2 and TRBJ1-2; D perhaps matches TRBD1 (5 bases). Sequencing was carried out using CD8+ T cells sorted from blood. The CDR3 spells CASSGLGGYGYTF. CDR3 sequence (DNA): TGTGCCAGCAGCGGACTGGGGGGCTATGGCTACACCTTC.